This T cell receptor (beta chain) was recorded in a study of beta chain features in type 1 diabetes. Study context: The examined sorted cells totaled fewer than 110,000,000 across samples. Study outcomes and limitations: For type 1 diabetes patients, VDJ junctions showed fewer insertions and more deletions.

Regarding this clone: What it binds is not known.

Expressed TCRB transcripts got sequenced, as all isolated RNA was reverse transcribed. Some clones are missing from TCRdb's copy, which holds only in-frame ones; the method was immunoSEQ multiplex PCR. The sample contains about 150,000 clones, about 10% of which appear only once. Every donor had blood drawn once into heparin, roughly 0.11 L on average. Every sorted population was more than 98% pure. Sample: naive CD4+ T cells from blood. This clonotype originated in a man younger than 35 in good health.

The CDR3 DNA reads as TGCGCCAGCAGCTTGAAACTTCAAGGGGGAGCGATGAACACTGAAGCTTTCTTT. Translated, it gives CASSLKLQGGAMNTEAFF. The V and J genes are TRBV5-1 and TRBJ1-1; the D gene is possibly TRBD1 (6 bases). V lost 1 base and J lost 0, with 19 bases in between. Germline-derived CDR1 and CDR2 are SGHRS and YFSETQ. CDR3 length equals 18 residues.